This TCR beta chain was profiled in a study of CD8 T cells in ankylosing spondylitis (TCRdb year 2017). About the full investigation: To find TCR variants linked to disease, the study profiled T cell receptor beta repertoires in ankylosing spondylitis patients and healthy donors. Peripheral blood was sampled, and synovial fluid was additionally collected from ankylosing spondylitis patients. In total, the full study cohort was made up of over a hundred healthy donors and roughly 27 ankylosing spondylitis patients. Overall results and qualifications from the work: According to the report, matched synovial fluid samples from ankylosing spondylitis patients were significantly enriched for the disease-linked clones. Blood from ankylosing spondylitis patients appeared to be characterized by a TCR beta motif composed of roughly eight highly homologous amino acid variants. A CD8+ phenotype was shown by the disease-linked clones, which were found at relatively low frequencies in peripheral blood. Some motif variants were previously reported in synovial fluid and blood of reactive arthritis patients, suggesting common disease-initiation mechanisms.

There are many counts of this clonotype. The specificity of this receptor is unknown. No base qualities exist here, and no much larger clone lies one base off it. Instrument on record: Illumina HiSeq 2500. Quantitative 5'-RACE with molecular barcodes was used to prepare TCR beta libraries. As for the original processing: Disease-linked TCR variants were identified with a new computational method built on a probabilistic model of VDJ rearrangement. TCRdb reprocessed the public reads (quality trimming at Q25 with fastp, clone calling with MiXCR) and kept in-frame beta chains. Rows are unified per CDR3 protein, each entry keeping the most common DNA and genes. Clone size and V and J calls follow TCRdb, not the original study. The sample table shows 330,000 or so distinct CDR3 sequences, and roughly 8% are seen once. The ten largest clones capture about 15% of the sample. CDR1 and CDR2 are drawn from the germline V gene: SQVTM, ANQGSEA. Including cysteine and phenylalanine, the CDR3 has 12 amino acids. The retained sequence is limited to the CDR3, 36 bases, with the frame set at the first base.

The sequenced sample was blood, either unsorted or a sorted T cell fraction (not recorded which). This clonotype was sampled from a male donor with ankylosing spondylitis. This chain joins TRBV29-1 to TRBJ1-1, with the D gene not confidently named. The nucleotide sequence reads as follows: TGCAGTGCAGGTGACACGAACACTGAAGCTTTCTTT. This is translated as CSAGDTNTEAFF.